This T cell receptor beta chain was retrieved from a study of cytotoxic CD8 clonotypes in ibrutinib-treated CLL. TCRdb keeps only in-frame clones here, not all; method: immunoSEQ multiplex PCR. The sample records more than 110,000 clones, 80% being singletons. The CDR3 spans 15 residues. The germline V gene encodes CDR1 KGHSH and CDR2 LQKENI. V lost 3 bases, J lost 7 bases, and 13 bases lay in between. The clonotype was recovered from a human donor with chronic lymphocytic leukemia. This chain connects TRBV18 to TRBJ1-6; D call uncertain. Sample: PBMCs, taken after 36 months of ibrutinib treatment. The CDR3 loop reads CASSPSGRLNSPLHF. Written as DNA, the CDR3 is TGTGCCAGCTCACCTTCGGGTCGGCTAAATTCACCCCTCCACTTT.